One and the same sample provided the 29 T cell receptor beta chains below, sequenced in a study of control samples from healthy donors and cancer patients. Some clones are missing from TCRdb's copy, which holds only in-frame ones; the method was immunoSEQ multiplex PCR. The sample records about 85,000 clones, roughly nine tenths being singletons. Material: blood. Source of these receptors: an older woman in good health.

The chain carries TRBV29-1 and TRBJ1-2, with TRBD1 identical over 7 bases. CDR3 size: 13 residues. Trimming took 5 bases from V and 8 from J; bases not matched to a gene: 11. Germline CDR1 is SQVTM and CDR2 is ANQGSEA. The CDR3 loop reads CSVLDDRAGGYTF. The CDR3 coding sequence is TGCAGCGTTCTAGACGACAGGGCTGGCGGCTACACCTTC.

The chain carries TRBV6-5 and TRBJ2-3; D tentatively fits TRBD1 or TRBD2 (6 bases each). V was cut by 0 bases and J by 4 bases, with 14 bases left in between. Germline V gene data show CDR1 as MNHEY and CDR2 as SVGAGI. The CDR3 is made up of 16 amino acids. The CDR3 sequence is CASSYSPGARADTQYF. In DNA, the CDR3 is TGTGCCAGCAGTTACTCCCCGGGGGCACGCGCAGATACGCAGTATTTT.

The V gene is TRBV2, the J gene TRBJ1-2; 7 bases align to TRBD1. Trimming cost V 6 bases and J 7 bases; bases outside gene matches: 8. CDR3 size: 13 residues. Per germline, CDR1 SNHLY and CDR2 FYNNEI. CDR3 amino acids: CASSRQGVGGYTF. DNA of the CDR3: TGTGCCAGCAGCCGGCAGGGGGTTGGTGGCTACACCTTC.

This chain connects TRBV15 to TRBJ2-1; TRBD2 is a possible D gene (7 bases). Germline CDR1 is LNHNV and CDR2 is YYDKDF (reference sequence). This CDR3 spans 13 amino acids. The V and J ends lost 5 bases and 5 bases respectively, with 10 bases between them. The CDR3, as DNA: TGTGCCACCAGCGCGGGGGCAAACAATGAGCAGTTCTTC. This encodes CATSAGANNEQFF.

This rearrangement joins TRBV2 to TRBJ2-3, with D unresolved. The germline V and J ends were trimmed by 5 bases and 2 bases, with 11 bases remaining between them. Germline CDR1 is SNHLY and CDR2 is FYNNEI. The CDR3 has 14 residues. CDR3 nucleotides: TGTGCCAGCAGTCAGGTGGCCCACACAGATACGCAGTATTTT. The encoded protein is CASSQVAHTDTQYF. The variable domain in full, with the rest retrieved from reference TRBV2 and TRBJ2-3, is EPEVTQTPSHQVTQMGQEVILRCVPISNHLYFYWYRQILGQKVEFLVSFYNNEISEKSEIFDDQFSVERPDGSNFTLKIRSTKLEDSAMYFCASSQVAHTDTQYFGPGTRLTVL.

The chain links TRBV19 to TRBJ1-3; a possible D gene is TRBD1 (6 bases). The germline CDR1 and CDR2 sequences are LNHDA and SQIVND (reference sequence). This CDR3 is 18 amino acids long. The V and J ends lost 7 bases and 2 bases respectively, with 24 bases between them. The CDR3 bases are TGTGCCAGTACCTATTCGGCAACAGGGTCCTCGCCTGGAAACACCATATATTTT. It encodes CASTYSATGSSPGNTIYF. Based on the CDR3 plus reference TRBV19 and TRBJ1-3, the full variable domain is DGGITQSPKYLFRKEGQNVTLSCEQNLNHDAMYWYRQDPGQGLRLIYYSQIVNDFQKGDIAEGYSVSREKKESFPLTVTSAQKNPTAFYLCASTYSATGSSPGNTIYFGEGSWLTVV.

The rearrangement links TRBV25-1 to TRBJ2-5, with a weak D call TRBD2 (6 bases). CDR3 length: 15 amino acids. CDR1 and CDR2 from the germline V gene are MGHDK and SYGVNS. V lost 1 base and J lost 1, with 10 bases in between. CDR3 sequence (DNA): TGTGCCAGCAGTGAATCGGGAGCGGCCCAAGAGACCCAGTACTTC. Protein: CASSESGAAQETQYF.

The V and J genes are TRBV9 and TRBJ1-2, with 8 bases that match TRBD1. The CDR3 consists of 15 residues. V was clipped by 3 bases and J by 7 bases; unmatched bases: 11. Looked up from germline, CDR1 is SGDLS and CDR2 is YYNGEE. CDR3 sequence (DNA): TGTGCCAGCAGCGGTCACCTCAGGGGGCGCGTTGGCTACACCTTC. Protein: CASSGHLRGRVGYTF.

This clone was recorded a few times. The chain links TRBV19 to TRBJ1-5; D not certain. The germline CDR1 and CDR2 sequences are LNHDA and SQIVND (reference sequence). The CDR3 covers 12 residues. The V and J ends lost 4 bases and 4 bases respectively, with 5 bases between them. The DNA of the CDR3 is TGTGCCAGTAGTAAAGTAAATCAGCCCCAGCATTTT. Encoded protein: CASSKVNQPQHF.

This CDR3 is CASSFSGEDTEAFF. Here the CDR3 DNA reads TGCGCCAGCAGCTTTTCAGGGGAGGACACTGAAGCTTTCTTT. This chain connects TRBV5-1 to TRBJ1-1; D may be TRBD1 (6 bases). V lost 2 bases to trimming and J lost 3 bases, with 11 bases between them. The CDR3 consists of 14 residues. In germline, CDR1 is SGHRS, CDR2 YFSETQ.

This chain uses TRBV4-1 with TRBJ1-2; TRBD1 matches 10 bases. The CDR3 has 17 amino acids. V gave up 0 bases and J gave up 4 bases; unmatched junction bases: 8. The germline V gene has CDR1 MGHRA and CDR2 YSYEKL. The DNA for the CDR3 is TGCGCCAGCAGCCAAGATCCAGGGACAGGGGAGGTCTATGGCTACACCTTC. It yields the protein CASSQDPGTGEVYGYTF.

V is TRBV7-3 and J is TRBJ2-3, with TRBD2 as a possible D gene (5 bases). V lost 4 bases, J lost 6 bases, and 20 bases lay in between. Germline CDR1 is SGHTA and CDR2 is FQGTGA. This CDR3 is built from 16 residues. DNA for the CDR3: TGTGCCAGCAGCTACTTAGAGGCGGGTTTAGCGGATACGCAGTATTTT. This sequence encodes CASSYLEAGLADTQYF.

The chain joins TRBV10-2 to TRBJ1-1; D is uncertain. CDR3 length: 13 residues. Germline V gives CDR1 WSHSY, CDR2 SAAADI. The V end was cut by 4 bases, the J end by 5 bases, with 11 bases between. DNA for the CDR3: TGCGCCAGCAGTGGAAGATCCCGGACTGAAGCTTTCTTT. Its translation is CASSGRSRTEAFF.

The rearrangement links TRBV9 to TRBJ2-7, with no clear D. CDR1 SGDLS and CDR2 YYNGEE come from the germline V gene. This CDR3 comprises 15 residues. The V gene lost 0 bases and the J gene lost 0 bases, with 10 bases spanning the gap. This CDR3 reads CASSVAPRDSYEQYF. CDR3 nucleotide sequence: TGTGCCAGCAGCGTAGCCCCAAGGGACTCCTACGAGCAGTACTTC. Using reference TRBV9 and TRBJ2-7 for the parts outside the CDR3, the full variable domain is DSGVTQTPKHLITATGQRVTLRCSPRSGDLSVYWYQQSLDQGLQFLIQYYNGEERAKGNILERFSAQQFPDLHSELNLSSLELGDSALYFCASSVAPRDSYEQYFGPGTRLTVT.

V gene TRBV2 combines with J gene TRBJ2-7; tentatively, D is TRBD1 (6 bases). The germline V and J ends were trimmed by 7 bases and 6 bases, with 19 bases remaining between them. The germline V gene has CDR1 SNHLY and CDR2 FYNNEI. There are 14 residues in the CDR3. CDR3 sequence (DNA): TGTGCCAGCAAATTTTCCCACAGGGTGGGCGAGCAGTACTTC. This encodes CASKFSHRVGEQYF.

This rearrangement joins TRBV7-8 to TRBJ1-1; no reliable D call. Trimming shortened V by 5 bases and J by 7 bases, and 14 bases separated the two germline ends. CDR3 size: 13 residues. Germline loops: CDR1 SGHVS, CDR2 FQNEAQ. The CDR3 nucleotides read TGTGCCAGCAGCGACCTGCCCGCTATTGAAGCTTTCTTT. Amino acids: CASSDLPAIEAFF. The full variable domain, with the rest looked up from reference TRBV7-8 and TRBJ1-1, is GAGVSQSPRYKVAKRGQDVALRCDPISGHVSLFWYQQALGQGPEFLTYFQNEAQLDKSGLPSDRFFAERPEGSVSTLKIQRTQQEDSAVYLCASSDLPAIEAFFGQGTRLTVV.

This rearrangement joins TRBV6-5 to TRBJ2-5, with a tentative D call TRBD2 (5 bases). The V gene's germline CDR1 is MNHEY and CDR2 SVGAGI. V shed 6 bases and J shed 1 base, with 12 bases lying between them. This CDR3 is 14 amino acids long. DNA of the CDR3: TGTGCCAGCAGCCCCTGGAGGCCCCAAGAGACCCAGTACTTC. Amino acid sequence: CASSPWRPQETQYF.

This chain uses TRBV30 with TRBJ1-5, with a tentative D call TRBD1 (5 bases). The CDR3 runs to 12 residues. Germline-derived CDR1 and CDR2 are GTSNPN and SVGIG (reference sequence). The V gene lost 5 bases and the J gene lost 8 bases, with 13 bases spanning the gap. The CDR3 protein is CAWAKGMKPQHF. The CDR3 DNA is TGTGCCTGGGCTAAGGGGATGAAGCCCCAGCATTTT.

This chain links TRBV4-3 with TRBJ1-4, with a possible D match to TRBD1 (6 bases). This CDR3 is built from 18 residues. Trimming left V 0 bases short and J 8 bases short, with 22 bases between. Per germline, CDR1 LGHNA and CDR2 YSLEER. This chain's CDR3 is CASSQDSPHEGVREKLFF. The CDR3 region has the DNA TGCGCCAGCAGCCAAGATTCCCCCCACGAGGGGGTAAGGGAAAAACTGTTTTTT.

A few counts support this clone. The chain couples TRBV19 to TRBJ1-2, with a possible D match to TRBD1 (6 bases). Trimming removed 5 bases from V and 7 bases from J, with 17 bases in between. The germline V gene encodes CDR1 LNHDA and CDR2 SQIVND (reference sequence). This CDR3 has 14 residues. CDR3 region: CASSRQDMAFGYTF. CDR3 nucleotides: TGTGCCAGTAGTCGACAGGATATGGCTTTTGGCTACACCTTC.

The rearrangement links TRBV2 to TRBJ1-1; unclear D gene. The germline V and J ends were trimmed by 4 bases and 0 bases, with 9 bases remaining between them. The germline CDR1 and CDR2 sequences are SNHLY and FYNNEI. This CDR3 region has 14 residues. CDR3 bases: TGTGCCAGCAGTGGGGTTAGTTTGAACACTGAAGCTTTCTTT. Translated: CASSGVSLNTEAFF.

In this sample, this clone turned up a few times. This chain links TRBV6-2 or TRBV6-3 with TRBJ1-5, with D possibly matching TRBD1 (6 bases). CDR1 and CDR2 (germline): MNHEY, SVGEGT. Trimming stripped 2 bases from V and 6 bases from J, with 14 bases between. This CDR3 comprises 15 residues. In DNA form, the CDR3 reads TGTGCCAGCAGTTACAGTCAGGGGTGGATTCAGCCCCAGCATTTT. Protein: CASSYSQGWIQPQHF.

The CDR3 loop is CASSRGGSQETQYF. The CDR3 nucleotides read TGCGCCAGCAGTCGCGGGGGCTCCCAAGAGACCCAGTACTTC. The V gene is TRBV10-2, the J gene TRBJ2-5; D perhaps matches TRBD2 (7 bases). This CDR3 has 14 residues. Germline V gives CDR1 WSHSY, CDR2 SAAADI. The germline V and J ends were trimmed by 5 bases and 1 base, with 11 bases remaining between them.

This chain connects TRBV7-9 to TRBJ2-1; D gene uncertain. The CDR3 is 15 residues long. CDR1 and CDR2 from the germline V gene are SEHNR and FQNEAQ (reference sequence). Trimming pared 7 bases from V and 6 bases from J, leaving 19 bases between. The CDR3, as DNA: TGTGCCAGCACCCAAGCTTATGTTAGGGTCAATGAGCAGTTCTTC. Translating gives CASTQAYVRVNEQFF.

The J gene is TRBJ1-5, the V gene TRBV5-1; TRBD1 matches at 7 bases. CDR1 is SGHRS, CDR2 YFSETQ, per germline. Trimming at V came to 2 bases and at J to 3 bases, leaving 5 bases not matched to a gene. There are 15 residues in the CDR3. The DNA for the CDR3 is TGCGCCAGCAGCTTTACCGGGACAGACAATCAGCCCCAGCATTTT. Translated: CASSFTGTDNQPQHF.

This chain's CDR3 is CASSLYSWQIQETQYF. As DNA, the CDR3 is TGTGCCAGCAGTTTGTATAGTTGGCAGATCCAAGAGACCCAGTACTTC. The V and J genes are TRBV27 and TRBJ2-5; no clear D gene. Between the trimmed V and J ends, which lost 3 bases and 1 base, there was a span of 15 bases. CDR3 length: 16 amino acids. CDR1 is MNHEY and CDR2 is SMNVEV in the germline V gene (reference sequence).

The chain employs TRBV29-1 and TRBJ2-7, with D possibly being TRBD1 (6 bases). This CDR3 contains 15 residues. Germline V CDR1 and CDR2: SQVTM, ANQGSEA. Trimming shortened V by 5 bases and J by 3 bases, and 20 bases separated the two germline ends. The CDR3 reads CSVLKLNRVSYEQYF. For the CDR3, the DNA is TGCAGCGTTCTGAAACTTAACAGGGTTAGCTACGAGCAGTACTTC.

V is TRBV23-1 and J is TRBJ2-1; D is undetermined. TRBV23-1 is labeled an ORF, and its function is uncertain. The CDR3 totals 15 residues. The V end lost 3 bases, the J end lost 7 bases, and 16 bases lay between the germline ends. DNA of the CDR3: TGCGCCAGCAGTCATGTGGGCTGTTCGAGGAATGAGCAGTTCTTC. This gives the protein CASSHVGCSRNEQFF.

This chain uses TRBV7-8 with TRBJ1-5, with D hard to call. V was shortened by 7 bases and J by 3 bases, with 13 bases between the two germline ends. The CDR3 has 14 residues. Germline values: CDR1 SGHVS, CDR2 FQNEAQ. CDR3: CASTAGGTNQPQHF. The CDR3 DNA follows: TGTGCCAGCACCGCTGGTGGCACCAATCAGCCCCAGCATTTT.